This T cell receptor (beta chain) came from a study of T cell clonotyping in hematopoietic cell transplantation. General study points: After transplant, recipient diversity fell while pathologically expanded clonotypes grew through day 180.

Clones were sequenced by immunoSEQ multiplex PCR, and TCRdb holds only the in-frame ones, with some missing. The table records 10,000 to 15,000 clones, around 90% of them present only once. The CDR3 is 13 residues long. Trimming took off 2 bases at V and 3 bases at J, with 11 bases between the two ends. The germline V gene has CDR1 GTSNPN and CDR2 SVGIG (reference sequence). This clone was seen once. Its antigen is currently unknown. The receptor was derived from a man aged 25 to 40 in good health. Some clones in this sample may be carry-over from other donors' samples. This chain uses TRBV30 with TRBJ2-7, with no clear D. Specimen: peripheral blood mononuclear cells. The CDR3 DNA follows: TGTGCCTGGAGTCAAGGACCTTACTACGAGCAGTACTTC. This codes for CAWSQGPYYEQYF.